Below are 2 T cell receptor beta chains sequenced from a single sample in a study of CD4 T cells in relation to SARS-CoV-2 and coronaviruses. Unexposed donor CD4+ T cells date from about 2011-2018, before the COVID-19 pandemic. Isolation of CD4+ T cells took place after less than 13 days in culture. These receptors have no known antigen. TCRdb's copy holds only in-frame clones and misses some; the assay was immunoSEQ multiplex PCR. The table lists around 22,000 clones, around 75% of them singletons, with more than 9% in the top ten. Input material: CD4+ T cells from PBMCs, cultured in vitro. All receptors derive from a human donor in good health.

This chain joins TRBV3-1 (or the pseudogene TRBV3-2) and TRBJ1-2, with 10 bases fitting TRBD1. The V gene's germline CDR1 is LGHDT and CDR2 YNNKEL (reference sequence). Trimming at V came to 6 bases and at J to 6 bases, leaving 7 bases not matched to a gene. This CDR3 has 14 residues. The CDR3, as DNA: TGTGCCAGCAGGAGTTCGGACAGGGGGAATGGCTACACCTTC. Protein product: CASRSSDRGNGYTF.

This clone was seen more than once but under ten times. This sequence joins TRBV3-1 (or the pseudogene TRBV3-2) and TRBJ1-6; no reliable D call. Trimming took off 0 bases at V and 13 bases at J, with 10 bases between the two ends. Germline V gene sequence: CDR1 LGHDT, CDR2 YNNKEL (reference sequence). CDR3 length equals 13 residues. CDR3 sequence: CASSQDPGSPLHF. CDR3 DNA sequence: TGTGCCAGCAGCCAAGATCCGGGTTCGCCCCTCCACTTT.